This TCR beta chain was identified during a study of T cell responses to AZD1222 COVID-19 vaccine. Sequencing used immunoSEQ multiplex PCR; TCRdb keeps in-frame clones, though not all of them. The data hold about 54,000 clones, with around nine tenths observed a single time. Whole-study findings and limits: No repertoire was sampled before or during the peak T cell response, only after it. Researchers report vaccine-associated CD4 TCRs spanning spike, with dominance at 160-218 and 743-854. Nearly half of the spike-specific TCRs reportedly recognize variant regions that carry no mutations. Donors in the cohort were predominantly white British and more often female, and clonal diversity was possibly underestimated.

Comments on this clone: Its matching antigen is unknown.

CDR3 length: 13 residues. The germline CDR1 and CDR2 sequences are MDHEN and SYDVKM. Between the trimmed V and J ends, which lost 8 bases and 3 bases, there was a span of 13 bases. V gene TRBV28 combines with J gene TRBJ1-2, with D possibly TRBD1 on 5 matching bases. The receptor was derived from an adult who received the AZD1222 COVID-19 vaccine. This sample comprised peripheral blood, obtained 28 days after the second AZD1222 dose. CDR3 sequence: CASGGGGYYGYTF. DNA of the CDR3: TGTGCCAGCGGCGGGGGGGGATACTATGGCTACACCTTC.